The clone carrying this T cell receptor beta chain appeared once. Its matching antigen is unknown. CDR3 and TCR beta VDJ profiling relied on genomic DNA as the template. A single record per CDR3 protein comes from TCRdb applying MiXCR to the reads. Altogether some 280,000 distinct CDR3 sequences are present, 50% to 70% being singletons, with the ten largest covering 6.5% to 10%. This record comes from a study of CD8+CD57+ T cells in acquired aplastic anemia. As for the study in general: The DNA of sorted CD4+ and CD8+ cells averaged 3.2 ug.

Study-wide points: Patients and controls turned out to have twenty-nine CD8+ CDR3 sequences in common.

The CDR3 is 15 residues long. CDR1 and CDR2 from the germline V gene are SGHTA and FQGNSA. J was trimmed by 6 bases and V by 3 bases; bases with no gene match: 4. The chain links TRBV7-2 to TRBJ1-5; TRBD1 aligns across 11 bases. Specimen: sorted CD4+, CD8+, or CD8+CD57+ T cells (not recorded which) from PBMCs. This TCR derives from a human donor with severe aplastic anemia or a healthy control (not recorded which). The CDR3 region has the DNA TGTGCCAGCAGCTTGGACAGGGGGCTGAGTCAGCCCCAGCATTTT. Its protein is CASSLDRGLSQPQHF.